The rows below give T cell receptor beta chains drawn from one sample of a study of OX40 agonist ivuxolimab in advanced cancers. Measured with immunoSEQ multiplex PCR; TCRdb has only the in-frame clones, and not every one. The table records under 45,000 clones, 65% to 80% of them present only once. The sample consisted of CD4+ or CD8+ T cells sorted from blood, taken in a trial of the OX40 agonist ivuxolimab. The receptors come from an adult with an advanced solid tumor such as melanoma, head and neck, liver or kidney cancer. Both conserved end residues are part of each CDR3. A D gene is named only where the DNA matches it firmly. Size tells how often a clone was seen (once, few, many) or the class of an expanded clone, and some rows leave it out.

J: TRBJ1-5
V: TRBV2
D: .
length: 14
size: .
CDR3: CASSETQADQPQHF
DNA: TGTGCCAGCAGTGAGACACAGGCTGATCAGCCCCAGCATTTT

J: TRBJ1-5
V: TRBV6-6
D: .
length: 14
size: .
CDR3: CASSLDTSNQPQHF
DNA: TGTGCCAGCAGTCTGGATACCTCCAATCAGCCCCAGCATTTT

J: TRBJ1-5
V: TRBV12-5
D: .
length: 18
size: .
CDR3: CASGLVTSLGRQNQPQHF
DNA: TGTGCTAGTGGTTTGGTCACCTCTCTCGGTAGACAGAATCAGCCCCAGCATTTT

J: TRBJ2-4
V: TRBV7-9
D: TRBD2
length: 18
size: .
CDR3: CASSLIDSGGVAKNIQYF
DNA: TGTGCCAGCAGCTTAATCGACTCGGGAGGTGTAGCCAAAAACATTCAGTACTTC

J: TRBJ1-1
V: TRBV29-1
D: TRBD1
length: 12
size: few
CDR3: CSARTGDTEAFF
DNA: TGCAGCGCTCGGACAGGGGACACTGAAGCTTTCTTT

J: TRBJ2-7
V: TRBV6-1
D: .
length: 11
size: .
CDR3: CASSETYEQYF
DNA: TGTGCCAGCAGTGAAACTTACGAGCAGTACTTC

J: TRBJ2-2
V: TRBV19
D: TRBD2
length: 17
size: .
CDR3: CASRIPGAGGPTGELFF
DNA: TGTGCCAGTAGGATCCCCGGAGCGGGGGGGCCTACCGGGGAGCTGTTTTTT

J: TRBJ2-7
V: TRBV27
D: .
length: 12
size: .
CDR3: CASSFPPGEQYF
DNA: TGTGCCAGCAGTTTTCCCCCGGGTGAGCAGTACTTC

J: TRBJ1-1
V: TRBV4-1
D: .
length: 10
size: once
CDR3: CASRGNKAFF
DNA: TGCGCCAGCAGGGGAAATAAAGCTTTCTTT

J: TRBJ1-2
V: TRBV6-5
D: .
length: 14
size: .
CDR3: CASSYGQGGYGYTF
DNA: TGTGCCAGCAGTTACGGGCAGGGAGGCTATGGCTACACCTTC

J: TRBJ1-5
V: TRBV5-1
D: .
length: 15
size: .
CDR3: CASSATTDSNQPQHF
DNA: TGCGCCAGCAGCGCTACCACGGATAGCAATCAGCCCCAGCATTTT

J: TRBJ2-2
V: TRBV7-6
D: .
length: 15
size: .
CDR3: CASLRDSRNTGELFF
DNA: TGTGCCAGCCTCCGAGACTCAAGGAACACCGGGGAGCTGTTTTTT

J: TRBJ1-2
V: TRBV6-1
D: .
length: 11
size: .
CDR3: CATSSGFGYTF
DNA: TGTGCCACGTCCTCAGGGTTCGGCTACACCTTC

J: TRBJ2-1
V: TRBV6-6
D: .
length: 13
size: .
CDR3: CASSYTGYNEQFF
DNA: TGTGCCAGCAGCTACACAGGGTACAATGAGCAGTTCTTC

J: TRBJ1-3
V: TRBV5-1
D: .
length: 14
size: .
CDR3: CASSLGADGNTIYF
DNA: TGCGCCAGCAGCTTGGGGGCAGATGGAAACACCATATATTTT

J: TRBJ2-7
V: TRBV14
D: .
length: 13
size: .
CDR3: CASSQDLGYEQYF
DNA: TGTGCCAGCAGCCAAGATTTGGGCTACGAGCAGTACTTC

J: TRBJ2-2
V: TRBV19
D: .
length: 14
size: .
CDR3: CASGQQSWGGELFF
DNA: TGTGCCAGTGGACAACAAAGCTGGGGCGGGGAGCTGTTTTTT

J: TRBJ1-2
V: TRBV12-5
D: TRBD1
length: 16
size: .
CDR3: CASGLVSPGTGYGYTF
DNA: TGTGCTAGTGGTTTGGTAAGCCCCGGGACAGGCTATGGCTACACCTTC

J: TRBJ1-1
V: TRBV18
D: TRBD1
length: 15
size: .
CDR3: CASSPKQGAGTEAFF
DNA: TGTGCCAGCTCTCCTAAACAGGGGGCGGGAACTGAAGCTTTCTTT

J: TRBJ2-3
V: TRBV5-4
D: .
length: 13
size: .
CDR3: CASSPVLADTQYF
DNA: TGTGCCAGCAGCCCAGTCCTCGCAGATACGCAGTATTTT

J: TRBJ2-5
V: TRBV5-5
D: TRBD2
length: 16
size: .
CDR3: CASSLSLAAIQETQYF
DNA: TGTGCCAGCAGCTTGAGCCTAGCGGCGATACAAGAGACCCAGTACTTC

J: TRBJ2-3
V: TRBV5-1
D: .
length: 15
size: .
CDR3: CASSLQDIRTDTQYF
DNA: TGCGCCAGCAGCTTGCAGGACATTCGCACAGATACGCAGTATTTT

J: TRBJ1-4
V: TRBV28
D: .
length: 15
size: few
CDR3: CASSFPGQGREKLFF
DNA: TGTGCCAGCAGTTTCCCTGGGCAGGGGAGGGAAAAACTGTTTTTT

J: TRBJ1-4
V: TRBV7-9
D: .
length: 14
size: .
CDR3: CASSLDPINEKLFF
DNA: TGTGCCAGCAGCTTAGATCCGATTAATGAAAAACTGTTTTTT

J: TRBJ1-4
V: TRBV28
D: .
length: 12
size: .
CDR3: CASEKPYEKLFF
DNA: TGTGCCAGCGAAAAACCTTATGAAAAACTGTTTTTT

J: TRBJ2-3
V: TRBV19
D: TRBD2
length: 16
size: .
CDR3: CASNTPGLAGKDTQYF
DNA: TGTGCCAGTAACACACCGGGACTAGCGGGGAAAGATACGCAGTATTTT

J: TRBJ2-2
V: TRBV5-4
D: .
length: 15
size: .
CDR3: CASSFRTVNTGELFF
DNA: TGTGCCAGCAGCTTTCGGACGGTGAACACCGGGGAGCTGTTTTTT

J: TRBJ2-3
V: TRBV7-3
D: .
length: 15
size: .
CDR3: CASSLRGERTDTQYF
DNA: TGTGCCAGCAGCTTACGCGGGGAACGCACAGATACGCAGTATTTT

J: TRBJ1-5
V: TRBV2
D: .
length: 12
size: .
CDR3: CASSGETATQHF
DNA: TGTGCCAGCAGTGGAGAGACAGCCACCCAGCATTTT

J: TRBJ2-7
V: TRBV29-1
D: TRBD1
length: 15
size: .
CDR3: CSVEEWGQGSYEQYF
DNA: TGCAGCGTTGAAGAGTGGGGACAGGGTTCCTACGAGCAGTACTTC

J: TRBJ1-1
V: TRBV19
D: .
length: 14
size: .
CDR3: CASSIARASTEAFF
DNA: TGTGCCAGTAGTATAGCAAGGGCGAGCACTGAAGCTTTCTTT

J: TRBJ2-2
V: TRBV10-3
D: TRBD2
length: 15
size: .
CDR3: CAISGLAGANGELFF
DNA: TGTGCCATCAGCGGACTAGCGGGGGCGAACGGGGAGCTGTTTTTT

J: TRBJ1-2
V: TRBV18
D: .
length: 12
size: .
CDR3: CASSPSAPDYTF
DNA: TGTGCCAGCTCACCATCCGCTCCGGACTACACCTTC

J: TRBJ1-2
V: TRBV7-9
D: .
length: 13
size: .
CDR3: CASSTEGIYGYTF
DNA: TGTGCCAGCAGTACAGAAGGGATTTATGGCTACACCTTC

J: TRBJ2-7
V: TRBV7-9
D: .
length: 14
size: .
CDR3: CASSPDSRSNEQYF
DNA: TGTGCCAGCAGCCCCGACAGCAGATCCAACGAGCAGTACTTC

J: TRBJ2-7
V: TRBV14
D: .
length: 12
size: .
CDR3: CASSRDRYEQYF
DNA: TGTGCCAGCAGCCGGGACCGCTACGAGCAGTACTTC

J: TRBJ1-1
V: TRBV30
D: .
length: 12
size: .
CDR3: CAWSPIGTEAFF
DNA: TGTGCCTGGAGCCCTATTGGGACTGAAGCTTTCTTT

J: TRBJ1-3
V: TRBV7-6
D: .
length: 15
size: few
CDR3: CASSSGRMAGNTIYF
DNA: TGTGCCAGCAGCTCAGGGAGAATGGCTGGAAACACCATATATTTT

J: TRBJ2-7
V: TRBV7-8
D: .
length: 12
size: .
CDR3: CASSPRVIEQYF
DNA: TGTGCCAGCAGTCCAAGGGTAATCGAGCAGTACTTC

J: TRBJ2-7
V: TRBV29-1
D: TRBD1
length: 16
size: .
CDR3: CSVEGTGGPPPYEQYF
DNA: TGCAGCGTTGAAGGGACAGGGGGACCACCTCCCTACGAGCAGTACTTC

J: TRBJ2-7
V: TRBV6-1
D: TRBD1
length: 15
size: once
CDR3: CASREAGTGSYEQYF
DNA: TGTGCCAGCAGAGAGGCCGGGACAGGGTCCTACGAGCAGTACTTC

J: TRBJ2-7
V: TRBV7-4
D: .
length: 14
size: .
CDR3: CASSYLQGGYEQYF
DNA: TGTGCCAGCAGTTATCTACAGGGGGGGTACGAGCAGTACTTC

J: TRBJ2-1
V: TRBV7-9
D: TRBD1
length: 14
size: .
CDR3: CASSPGTGNNEQFF
DNA: TGTGCCAGCAGCCCAGGGACAGGAAACAATGAGCAGTTCTTC

J: TRBJ2-3
V: TRBV5-1
D: TRBD2
length: 19
size: .
CDR3: CASSLAGLAGGRGTDTQYF
DNA: TGCGCCAGCAGCTTGGCGGGACTAGCGGGGGGGCGAGGCACAGATACGCAGTATTTT

J: TRBJ2-5
V: TRBV6-5
D: .
length: 15
size: large
CDR3: CASTSLQMTAQTQYF
DNA: TGTGCCAGCACCTCCCTTCAAATGACGGCCCAGACCCAGTACTTC

J: TRBJ1-1
V: TRBV2
D: .
length: 12
size: .
CDR3: CASRHDRVEAFF
DNA: TGTGCCAGCAGGCATGACCGAGTTGAAGCTTTCTTT

J: TRBJ2-3
V: TRBV6-6
D: .
length: 16
size: few
CDR3: CASSPSPTGEGGTQYF
DNA: TGTGCCAGCAGTCCCAGTCCGACAGGGGAGGGAGGTACGCAGTATTTT

J: TRBJ1-6
V: TRBV7-9
D: .
length: 15
size: .
CDR3: CASRDPTGWYSPLHF
DNA: TGTGCCAGCAGGGACCCCACAGGGTGGTACTCACCCCTCCACTTT

J: TRBJ1-5
V: TRBV9
D: .
length: 15
size: .
CDR3: CASSVDGGPNQPQHF
DNA: TGTGCCAGCAGCGTAGATGGGGGGCCCAATCAGCCCCAGCATTTT

J: TRBJ1-2
V: TRBV9
D: TRBD1
length: 15
size: .
CDR3: CASSVGATGGSGYTF
DNA: TGTGCCAGCAGCGTAGGTGCGACAGGGGGGTCTGGCTACACCTTC

J: TRBJ2-5
V: TRBV6-1
D: TRBD1
length: 14
size: .
CDR3: CASRRQGYQETQYF
DNA: TGTGCCAGCAGAAGACAGGGGTACCAAGAGACCCAGTACTTC

J: TRBJ2-7
V: TRBV28
D: .
length: 13
size: .
CDR3: CASSSKTSYEQYF
DNA: TGTGCCAGCAGTTCCAAAACCAGCTACGAGCAGTACTTC

J: TRBJ2-7
V: TRBV11-3
D: .
length: 12
size: .
CDR3: CASSSSITEQYF
DNA: TGTGCCAGCAGCTCATCAATCACCGAGCAGTACTTC

J: TRBJ2-7
V: TRBV14
D: .
length: 16
size: .
CDR3: CASSQDSFRGVSEQYF
DNA: TGTGCCAGCAGCCAAGATTCCTTCCGGGGAGTGTCGGAGCAGTACTTC

J: TRBJ2-1
V: TRBV27
D: TRBD2
length: 15
size: .
CDR3: CASSSRTSGGNEQFF
DNA: TGTGCCAGCAGCTCCCGGACTAGCGGGGGGAATGAGCAGTTCTTC